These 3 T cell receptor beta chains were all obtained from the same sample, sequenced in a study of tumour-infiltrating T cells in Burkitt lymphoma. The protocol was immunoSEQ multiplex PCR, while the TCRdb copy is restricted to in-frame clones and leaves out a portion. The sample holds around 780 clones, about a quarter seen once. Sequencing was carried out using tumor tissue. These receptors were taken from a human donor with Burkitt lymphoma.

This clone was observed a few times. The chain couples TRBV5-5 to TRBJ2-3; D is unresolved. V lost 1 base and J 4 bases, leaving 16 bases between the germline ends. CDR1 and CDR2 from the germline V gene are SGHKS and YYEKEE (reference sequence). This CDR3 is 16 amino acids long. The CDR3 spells CASSLIWGYRADTQYF. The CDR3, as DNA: TGTGCCAGCAGCTTGATCTGGGGATATCGGGCAGATACGCAGTATTTT.

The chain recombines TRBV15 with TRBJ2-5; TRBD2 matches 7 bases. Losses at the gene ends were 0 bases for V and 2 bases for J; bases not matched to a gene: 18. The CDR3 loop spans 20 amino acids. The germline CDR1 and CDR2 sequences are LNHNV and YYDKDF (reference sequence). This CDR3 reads CATSRDVGPSMSGAQETQYF. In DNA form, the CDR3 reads TGTGCCACCAGCAGAGATGTGGGACCCTCCATGAGCGGGGCACAAGAGACCCAGTACTTC.

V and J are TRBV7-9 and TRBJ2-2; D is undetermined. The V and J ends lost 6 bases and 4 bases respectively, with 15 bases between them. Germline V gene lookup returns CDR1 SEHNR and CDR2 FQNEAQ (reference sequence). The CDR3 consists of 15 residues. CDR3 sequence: CASSIPKPVTGELFF. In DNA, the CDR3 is TGTGCCAGCAGTATTCCCAAACCCGTCACCGGGGAGCTGTTTTTT. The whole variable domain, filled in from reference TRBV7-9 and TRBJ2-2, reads DTGVSQNPRHKITKRGQNVTFRCDPISEHNRLYWYRQTLGQGPEFLTYFQNEAQLEKSRLLSDRFSAERPKGSFSTLEIQRTEQGDSAMYLCASSIPKPVTGELFFGEGSRLTVL.